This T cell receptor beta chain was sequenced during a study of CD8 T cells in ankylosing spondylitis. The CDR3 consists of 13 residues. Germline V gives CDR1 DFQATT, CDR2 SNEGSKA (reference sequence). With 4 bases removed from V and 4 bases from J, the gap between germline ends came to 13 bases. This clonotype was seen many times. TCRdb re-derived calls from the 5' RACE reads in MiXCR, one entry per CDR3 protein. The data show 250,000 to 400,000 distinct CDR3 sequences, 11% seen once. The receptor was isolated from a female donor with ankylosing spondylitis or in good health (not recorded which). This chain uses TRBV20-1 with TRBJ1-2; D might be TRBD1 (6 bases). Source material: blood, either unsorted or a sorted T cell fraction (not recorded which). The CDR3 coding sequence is TGCAGTGCTAAAGGGGGGGATCTCTATGGCTACACCTTC. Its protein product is CSAKGGDLYGYTF.